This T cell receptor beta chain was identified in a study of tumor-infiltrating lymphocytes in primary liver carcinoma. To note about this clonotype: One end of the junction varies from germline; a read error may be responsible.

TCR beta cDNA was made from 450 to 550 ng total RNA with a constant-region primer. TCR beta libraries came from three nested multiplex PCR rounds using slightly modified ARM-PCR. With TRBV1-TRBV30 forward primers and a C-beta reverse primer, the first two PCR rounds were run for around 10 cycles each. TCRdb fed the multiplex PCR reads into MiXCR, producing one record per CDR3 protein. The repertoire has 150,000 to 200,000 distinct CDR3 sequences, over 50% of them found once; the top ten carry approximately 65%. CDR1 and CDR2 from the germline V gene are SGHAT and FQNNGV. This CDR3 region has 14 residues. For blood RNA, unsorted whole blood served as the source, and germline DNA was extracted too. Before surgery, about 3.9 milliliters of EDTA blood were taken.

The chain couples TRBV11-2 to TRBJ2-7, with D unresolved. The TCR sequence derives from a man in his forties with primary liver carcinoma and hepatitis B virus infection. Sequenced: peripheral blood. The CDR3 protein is CDSSSAMSSYEQYF. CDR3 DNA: TGTGACAGCAGCTCAGCAATGAGCTCCTACGAGCAGTACTTC.